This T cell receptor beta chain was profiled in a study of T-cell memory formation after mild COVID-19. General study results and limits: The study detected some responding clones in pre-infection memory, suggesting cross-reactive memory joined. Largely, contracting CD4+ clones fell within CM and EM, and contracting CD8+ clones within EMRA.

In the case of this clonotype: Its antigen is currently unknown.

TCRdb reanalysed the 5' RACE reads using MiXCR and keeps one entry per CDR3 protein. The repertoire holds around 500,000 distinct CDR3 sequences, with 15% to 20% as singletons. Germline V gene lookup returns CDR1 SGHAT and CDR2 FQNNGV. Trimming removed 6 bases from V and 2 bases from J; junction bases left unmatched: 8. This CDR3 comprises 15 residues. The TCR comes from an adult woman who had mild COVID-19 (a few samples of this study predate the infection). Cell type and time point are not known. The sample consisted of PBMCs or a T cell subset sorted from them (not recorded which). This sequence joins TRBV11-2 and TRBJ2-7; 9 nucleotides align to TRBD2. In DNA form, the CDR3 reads TGTGCCAGCAGTGTGAGCGGGGGGCTTACCTACGAGCAGTACTTC. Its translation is CASSVSGGLTYEQYF.